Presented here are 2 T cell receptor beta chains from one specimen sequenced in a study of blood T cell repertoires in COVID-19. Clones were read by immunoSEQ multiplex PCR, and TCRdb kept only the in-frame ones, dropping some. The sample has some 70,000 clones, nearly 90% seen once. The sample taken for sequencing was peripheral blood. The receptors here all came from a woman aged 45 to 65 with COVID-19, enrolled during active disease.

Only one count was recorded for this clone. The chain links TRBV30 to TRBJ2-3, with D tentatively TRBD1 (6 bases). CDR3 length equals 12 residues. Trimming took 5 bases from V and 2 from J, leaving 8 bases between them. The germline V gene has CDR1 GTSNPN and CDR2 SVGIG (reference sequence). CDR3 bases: TGTGCCTGGGGGGACACCACAGATACGCAGTATTTT. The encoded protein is CAWGDTTDTQYF.

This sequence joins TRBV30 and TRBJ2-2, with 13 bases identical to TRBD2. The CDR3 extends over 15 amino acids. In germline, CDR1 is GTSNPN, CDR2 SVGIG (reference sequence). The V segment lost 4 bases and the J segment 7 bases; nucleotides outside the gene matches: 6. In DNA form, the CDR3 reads TGTGCCTGGAATGGACTAGCGGGAGAAAACGGGGAGCTGTTTTTT. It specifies CAWNGLAGENGELFF.